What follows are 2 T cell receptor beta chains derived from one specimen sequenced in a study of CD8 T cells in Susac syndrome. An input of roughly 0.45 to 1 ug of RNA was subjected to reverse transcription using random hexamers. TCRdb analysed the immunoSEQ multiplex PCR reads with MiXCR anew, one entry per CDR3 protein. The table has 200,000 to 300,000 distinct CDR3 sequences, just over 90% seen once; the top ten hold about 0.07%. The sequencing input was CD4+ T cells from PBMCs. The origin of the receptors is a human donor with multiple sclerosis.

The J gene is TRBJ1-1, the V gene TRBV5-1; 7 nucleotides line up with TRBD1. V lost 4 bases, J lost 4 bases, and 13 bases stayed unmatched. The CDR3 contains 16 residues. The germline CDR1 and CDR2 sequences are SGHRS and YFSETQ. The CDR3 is CASSVDRLKSATEAFF. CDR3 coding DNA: TGCGCCAGCAGCGTGGACAGGTTAAAGTCGGCCACTGAAGCTTTCTTT.

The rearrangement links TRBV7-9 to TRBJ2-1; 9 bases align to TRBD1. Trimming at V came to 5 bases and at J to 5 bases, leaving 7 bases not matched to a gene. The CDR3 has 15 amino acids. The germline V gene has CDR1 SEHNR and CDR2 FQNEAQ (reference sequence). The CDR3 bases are TGTGCCAGCAGCCTGGGACAGGGAGGACACAATGAGCAGTTCTTC. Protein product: CASSLGQGGHNEQFF.